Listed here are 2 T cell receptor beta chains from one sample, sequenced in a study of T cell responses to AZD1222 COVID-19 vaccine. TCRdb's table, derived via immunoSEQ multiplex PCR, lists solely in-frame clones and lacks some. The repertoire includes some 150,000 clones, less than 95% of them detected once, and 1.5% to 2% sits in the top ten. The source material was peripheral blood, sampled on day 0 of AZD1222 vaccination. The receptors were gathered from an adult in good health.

CDR3: CASSLGVPNTEAFF. CDR3 DNA: TGTGCCAGCAGCCTTGGAGTCCCGAACACTGAAGCTTTCTTT. The chain combines TRBV6-5 with TRBJ1-1; no clear D gene. The germline V gene encodes CDR1 MNHEY and CDR2 SVGAGI. V gave up 6 bases and J gave up 1 base, with 12 bases separating them. This CDR3 has 14 amino acids.

This CDR3 reads CSAQTGGTEAFF. The CDR3 nucleotides are TGCAGCGCCCAGACAGGGGGCACTGAAGCTTTCTTT. The chain recombines TRBV29-1 with TRBJ1-1; 9 bases align to TRBD1. The CDR3 loop spans 12 amino acids. V gave up 7 bases and J gave up 4 bases; unmatched junction bases: 4. Germline CDR1 SQVTM, CDR2 ANQGSEA. Based on the CDR3 plus reference TRBV29-1 and TRBJ1-1, the full variable domain is SAVISQKPSRDICQRGTSLTIQCQVDSQVTMMFWYRQQPGQSLTLIATANQGSEATYESGFVIDKFPISRPNLTFSTLTVSNMSPEDSSIYLCSAQTGGTEAFFGQGTRLTVV.